These T cell receptor beta chains were read from a single sample in a study of shared clonotypes between healthy human individuals. Only in-frame clones appear in the TCRdb table, and some are missing; sequencing was by immunoSEQ multiplex PCR. The sample includes about 2.1 million clones, 90% to 95% of them seen just once. Sequences were obtained from naive CD8+ T cells from PBMCs. These receptors were collected from a man aged 18-30 years in good health. Some clones in this sample may be carry-over from other donors' samples. The CDR3 runs from the conserved cysteine through the conserved F or W. Each record gives: V gene, D gene, clone size, J gene, CDR3 DNA, CDR3 protein. D genes are given only for firm matches. Not every row has a clone size; where given, it reads once, few, many or a size class.

>TRBV28|-|-|TRBJ1-1
TGTGCCAGCAGCCCGGGGGGTTCCGTATTGCTGAACACTGAAGCTTTCTTT
CASSPGGSVLLNTEAFF
>TRBV28|-|-|TRBJ2-6
TGTGCCAGCAGCCCCAGGGGCCAAGCCAACGTCCTGACTTTC
CASSPRGQANVLTF
>TRBV6-5|-|-|TRBJ2-5
TGTGCCAGCAGTCACTTAGGAGGGGGATGGGAGACCCAGTACTTC
CASSHLGGGWETQYF
>TRBV10-2|TRBD2|-|TRBJ2-7
TGCGCCAGCAGTCCCTTTAGCGGGAGGATGGACGAGCAGTACTTC
CASSPFSGRMDEQYF
>TRBV27|-|-|TRBJ2-7
TGTGCCAGCAGTTTCCAGGGGATCACCTACGAGCAGTACTTC
CASSFQGITYEQYF
>TRBV29-1|-|-|TRBJ1-1
TGCAGCGTGCAACAGGGAATGAACACTGAAGCTTTCTTT
CSVQQGMNTEAFF
>TRBV28|-|-|TRBJ2-7
TGTGCCAGCACCTTGAGGCCCACCACGACGAACGAGCAGTACTTC
CASTLRPTTTNEQYF
>TRBV19|TRBD1|once|TRBJ2-4
TGTGCCAGTAGTATTTTGGCGAGGACAGGGGGAGTAGACATTCAGTACTTC
CASSILARTGGVDIQYF
>TRBV15|TRBD1|-|TRBJ2-5
TGTGCCACCAGCAGTTTTACAGAGACAGGGCCAGAGACCCAGTACTTC
CATSSFTETGPETQYF
>TRBV6-1|TRBD2|-|TRBJ2-1
TGTGCCAGCAAGGGACTAGCGGGGTACAATGAGCAGTTCTTC
CASKGLAGYNEQFF
>TRBV5-1|TRBD2|-|TRBJ2-3
TGCGCCAGCAGTTTCGAACTAGCGGTTAGCACAGATACGCAGTATTTT
CASSFELAVSTDTQYF
>TRBV27|TRBD2|-|TRBJ2-7
TGTGCCAGCAGTTTAGCGGGAGGGAACTCCTACGAGCAGTACTTC
CASSLAGGNSYEQYF
>TRBV27|TRBD1|-|TRBJ2-3
TGTGCCAGCAGTTCCAAGACCGGGACAGGGGGCGCAGATACGCAGTATTTT
CASSSKTGTGGADTQYF
>TRBV5-1|-|once|TRBJ2-7
TGCGCCAGCAGCTTGGTCCCTCGGGGGAGCTACGAGCAGTACTTC
CASSLVPRGSYEQYF
>TRBV7-3|-|-|TRBJ2-1
TGTGCCAGCATGAACAATGAGCAGTTCTTC
CASMNNEQFF
>TRBV9|TRBD2|-|TRBJ2-3
TGTGCCAGCAGCCCAGCGGGAGGGCTCACAGATACGCAGTATTTT
CASSPAGGLTDTQYF
>TRBV27|TRBD1|-|TRBJ1-2
TGTGCCAGCAGTCCCCGTTCAGGGGGCGCCTATGGCTACACCTTC
CASSPRSGGAYGYTF
>TRBV5-1|-|-|TRBJ2-3
TGCGCCAGCAGCTTGTGGGGCGGGAGCACAGATACGCAGTATTTT
CASSLWGGSTDTQYF